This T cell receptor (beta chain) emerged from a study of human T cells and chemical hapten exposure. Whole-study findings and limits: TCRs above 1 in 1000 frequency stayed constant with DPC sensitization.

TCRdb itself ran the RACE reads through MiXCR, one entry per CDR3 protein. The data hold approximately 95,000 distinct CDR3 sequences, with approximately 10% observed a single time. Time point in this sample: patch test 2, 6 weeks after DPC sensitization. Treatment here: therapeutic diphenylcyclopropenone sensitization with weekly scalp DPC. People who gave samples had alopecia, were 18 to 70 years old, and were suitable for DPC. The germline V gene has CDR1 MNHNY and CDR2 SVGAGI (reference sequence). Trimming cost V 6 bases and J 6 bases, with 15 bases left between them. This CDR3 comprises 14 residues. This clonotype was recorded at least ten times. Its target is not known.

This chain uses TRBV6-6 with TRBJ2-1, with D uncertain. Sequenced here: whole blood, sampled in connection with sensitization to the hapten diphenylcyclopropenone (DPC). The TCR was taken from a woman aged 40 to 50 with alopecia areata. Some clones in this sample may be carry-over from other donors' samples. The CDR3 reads CASREDLNANEQFF. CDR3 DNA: TGTGCCAGCAGAGAAGACCTAAACGCCAATGAGCAGTTCTTC.